Reported below is one TCR beta chain. Authors' analysis steps: By means of reference gene primer amplification, nucleated cell counts were estimated. Only in-frame clones appear in the TCRdb table, and some are missing; sequencing was by immunoSEQ multiplex PCR. V and J calls and clone size are those listed in that table; D and trimming were worked out from the DNA. The sample has about 73,000 clones; about four fifths are singletons. The data originate from a study of blood T cell repertoires in COVID-19. Across the whole study: The United States, Italy and Spain were the sources of the acute and convalescent COVID-19 samples. Sources were T cells, B-cell-depleted T cells, or PBMCs; the material itself was cDNA or gDNA.

The V gene lost 4 bases and the J gene lost 8 bases, with 6 bases spanning the gap. The CDR3 sequence is 11 residues long. Germline V gene sequence: CDR1 LGHDT, CDR2 YNNKEL (reference sequence). The sequence derives from a woman aged 55-70 years with acute or convalescent COVID-19. J is TRBJ2-1 and V is TRBV3-1 (or the pseudogene TRBV3-2); D is uncertain. Sequencing was done on a sample of peripheral blood. CDR3 sequence (DNA): TGTGCCAGCAGCCTACTTGATGAGCAGTTCTTC. Translation: CASSLLDEQFF.